This TCR beta chain was recorded in a study of post-analysis software for immune sequencing data. In its sample, this clonotype was seen once. The TCR beta cDNA libraries carried unique molecular identifiers. TCRdb reprocessed the PCR reads with MiXCR, giving one entry per CDR3 protein. The table lists approximately 460,000 distinct CDR3 sequences, 45% of them singletons, with about 12% in the top ten. This sequence was found in a girl aged 10-17 years with multiple sclerosis. Sequencing used blood.

The chain's CDR3 is CASSPSGAGTEAFF. The CDR3 nucleotides are TGTGCCAGCAGCCCCTCCGGGGCCGGCACTGAAGCTTTCTTT. The rearrangement uses TRBV7-9 and TRBJ1-1; D is possibly TRBD1 (5 bases). V was pared by 5 bases and J by 4 bases, with 14 bases between. CDR3 length equals 14 residues. Germline V gives CDR1 SEHNR, CDR2 FQNEAQ (reference sequence). The variable domain in full, with the rest retrieved from reference TRBV7-9 and TRBJ1-1, is DTGVSQNPRHKITKRGQNVTFRCDPISEHNRLYWYRQTLGQGPEFLTYFQNEAQLEKSRLLSDRFSAERPKGSFSTLEIQRTEQGDSAMYLCASSPSGAGTEAFFGQGTRLTVV.